This T cell receptor (beta chain) was observed in a study of early T cells in non-severe SARS-CoV-2 infection. Study-wide background: From unsorted whole blood, bulk RNA was sequenced, and the chains remained unpaired. Study observations and caveats: Anti-spike CD8 responses were favored by VDJdb matching, which missed private and CD4 specificities.

Unique molecular identifiers tagged individual cDNA molecules. One entry per CDR3 protein results from TCRdb running MiXCR on the 5' RACE reads. The sample consists of about 22,000 distinct CDR3 sequences, 4.7% of them appearing once. The CDR3 covers 15 residues. Germline CDR1 is MNHEY and CDR2 is SVGEGT. V lost 0 bases and J 2 bases, leaving 9 bases between the germline ends. This clonotype was found many times. Its specificity is not known. The gene calls are TRBV6-2 or TRBV6-3 and TRBJ2-3, with TRBD1 as a possible D gene (6 bases). The sample comprised whole blood. The TCR originated in an adult who was a healthcare worker with PCR-confirmed SARS-CoV-2 infection or an uninfected control (not recorded which). In nucleotides, the CDR3 is TGTGCCAGCAGTTACTCTACAGGGCCCACAGATACGCAGTATTTT. Translating gives CASSYSTGPTDTQYF.